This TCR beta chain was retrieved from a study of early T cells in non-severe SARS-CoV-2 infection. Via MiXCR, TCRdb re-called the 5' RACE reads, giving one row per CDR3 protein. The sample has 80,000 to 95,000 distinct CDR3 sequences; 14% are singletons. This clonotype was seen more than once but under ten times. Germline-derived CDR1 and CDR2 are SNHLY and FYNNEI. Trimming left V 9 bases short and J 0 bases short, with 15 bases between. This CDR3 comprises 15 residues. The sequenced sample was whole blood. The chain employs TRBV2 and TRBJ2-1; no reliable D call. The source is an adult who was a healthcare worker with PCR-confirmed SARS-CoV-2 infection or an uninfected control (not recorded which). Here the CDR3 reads CASGLTSSSYNEQFF. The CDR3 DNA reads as TGTGCCAGTGGCCTGACTTCAAGCTCCTACAATGAGCAGTTCTTC.